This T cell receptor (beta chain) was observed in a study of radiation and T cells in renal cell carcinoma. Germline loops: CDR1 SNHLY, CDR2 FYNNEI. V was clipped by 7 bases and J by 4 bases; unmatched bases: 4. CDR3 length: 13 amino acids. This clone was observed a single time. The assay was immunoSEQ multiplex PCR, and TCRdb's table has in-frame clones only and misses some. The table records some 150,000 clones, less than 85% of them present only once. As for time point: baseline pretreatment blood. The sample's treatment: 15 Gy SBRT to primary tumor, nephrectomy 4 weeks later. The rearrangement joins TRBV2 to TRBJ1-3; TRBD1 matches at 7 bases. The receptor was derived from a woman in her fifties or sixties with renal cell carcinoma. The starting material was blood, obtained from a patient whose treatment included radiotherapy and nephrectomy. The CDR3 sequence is CASIEGAGNTIYF. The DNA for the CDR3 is TGTGCCAGCATCGAGGGGGCAGGAAACACCATATATTTT. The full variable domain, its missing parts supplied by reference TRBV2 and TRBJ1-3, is EPEVTQTPSHQVTQMGQEVILRCVPISNHLYFYWYRQILGQKVEFLVSFYNNEISEKSEIFDDQFSVERPDGSNFTLKIRSTKLEDSAMYFCASIEGAGNTIYFGEGSWLTVV.